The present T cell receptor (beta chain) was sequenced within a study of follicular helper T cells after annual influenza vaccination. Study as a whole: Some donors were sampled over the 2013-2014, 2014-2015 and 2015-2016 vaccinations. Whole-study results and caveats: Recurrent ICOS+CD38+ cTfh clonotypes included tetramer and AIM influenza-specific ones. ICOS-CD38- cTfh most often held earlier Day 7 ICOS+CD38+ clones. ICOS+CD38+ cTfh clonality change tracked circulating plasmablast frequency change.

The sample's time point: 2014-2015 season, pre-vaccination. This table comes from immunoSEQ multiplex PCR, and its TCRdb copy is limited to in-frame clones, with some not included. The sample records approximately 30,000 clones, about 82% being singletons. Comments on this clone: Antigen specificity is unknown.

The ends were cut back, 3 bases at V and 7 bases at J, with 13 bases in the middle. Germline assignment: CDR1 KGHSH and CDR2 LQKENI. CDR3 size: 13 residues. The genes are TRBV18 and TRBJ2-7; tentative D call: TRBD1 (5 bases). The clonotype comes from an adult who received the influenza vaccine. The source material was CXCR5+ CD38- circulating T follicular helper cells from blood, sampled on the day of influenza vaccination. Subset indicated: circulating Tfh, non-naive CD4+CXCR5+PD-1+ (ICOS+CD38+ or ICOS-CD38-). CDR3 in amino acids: CASSPTAPLEQYF. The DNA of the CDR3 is TGTGCCAGCTCACCGACAGCCCCGTTGGAGCAGTACTTC.